The 2 T cell receptor beta chains presented below share a single source sample, sequenced in a study of T cell repertoires in cytomegalovirus infection. MiXCR, applied by TCRdb to the reads, yields one record per CDR3 protein. The table has approximately 700,000 distinct CDR3 sequences, approximately 34% seen once. Material: PBMCs. These receptors were collected from a human donor in good health (CMV status not recorded). Some clones in this sample may be carry-over from other donors' samples.

This clonotype was seen a few times. This chain connects TRBV28 to TRBJ2-5, with 12 nucleotides matching TRBD2. Germline V lookup: CDR1 MDHEN, CDR2 SYDVKM. J gave up 3 bases and V 5 bases, and 7 bases lay outside the gene matches. The CDR3 totals 16 residues. CDR3 in amino acids: CASSTRLAGAEETQYF. The DNA for the CDR3 is TGTGCCAGCAGTACGAGACTAGCGGGAGCGGAAGAGACCCAGTACTTC.

This clonotype was detected a few times. V and J are TRBV20-1 and TRBJ2-7; tentatively, D is TRBD1 (6 bases). CDR3 length: 12 residues. Germline V gives CDR1 DFQATT, CDR2 SNEGSKA (reference sequence). Trimming stripped 6 bases from V and 1 base from J, with 10 bases between. CDR3 in amino acids: CSAVGTSYEQYF. The CDR3 DNA reads TGCAGTGCGGTAGGGACATCCTACGAGCAGTACTTC.